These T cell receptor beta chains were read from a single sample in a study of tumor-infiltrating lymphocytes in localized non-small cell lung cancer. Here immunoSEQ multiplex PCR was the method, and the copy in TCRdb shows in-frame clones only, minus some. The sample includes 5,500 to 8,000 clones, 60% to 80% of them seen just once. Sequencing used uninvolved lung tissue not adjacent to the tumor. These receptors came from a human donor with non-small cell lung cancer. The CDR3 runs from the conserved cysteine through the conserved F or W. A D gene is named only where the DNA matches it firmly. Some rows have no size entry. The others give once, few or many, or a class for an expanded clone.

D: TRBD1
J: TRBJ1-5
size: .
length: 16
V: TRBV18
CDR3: CASSPSDRVTGQPQHF
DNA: TGTGCCAGCTCACCCTCGGACAGGGTCACGGGTCAGCCCCAGCATTTT

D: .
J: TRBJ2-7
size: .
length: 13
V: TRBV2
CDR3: CASSVAGKDEQYF
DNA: TGTGCCAGCAGTGTTGCGGGGAAAGACGAGCAGTACTTC

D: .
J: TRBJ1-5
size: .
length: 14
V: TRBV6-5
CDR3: CASRPGQRSQPQHF
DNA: TGTGCCAGTCGTCCGGGACAAAGGAGTCAGCCCCAGCATTTT

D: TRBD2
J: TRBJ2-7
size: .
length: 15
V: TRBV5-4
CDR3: CASSPSGSGIYEQYF
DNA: TGTGCCAGCAGTCCTTCGGGTAGCGGGATTTACGAGCAGTACTTC

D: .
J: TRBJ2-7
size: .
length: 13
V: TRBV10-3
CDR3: CATRGQLGYEQYF
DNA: TGTGCCACCAGGGGACAATTGGGATACGAGCAGTACTTC

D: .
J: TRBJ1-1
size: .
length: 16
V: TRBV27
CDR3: CASSLSSRGGSTEAFF
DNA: TGTGCCAGCAGTTTATCTTCAAGGGGGGGGAGCACTGAAGCTTTCTTT

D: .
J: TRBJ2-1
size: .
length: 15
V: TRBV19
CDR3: CASSIVQGPYNEQFF
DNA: TGTGCCAGTAGTATAGTGCAGGGCCCCTACAATGAGCAGTTCTTC

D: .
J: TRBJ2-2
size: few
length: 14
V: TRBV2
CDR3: CASSELVVGGELFF
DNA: TGTGCCAGCAGTGAATTGGTGGTCGGCGGGGAGCTGTTTTTT

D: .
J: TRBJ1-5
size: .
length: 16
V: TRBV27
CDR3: CASSLSLSRTNQPQHF
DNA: TGTGCCAGCAGTTTATCGTTGTCCAGGACAAATCAGCCCCAGCATTTT

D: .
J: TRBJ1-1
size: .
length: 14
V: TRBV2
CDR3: CASSSRTGNTEAFF
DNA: TGTGCCAGCAGTTCCAGGACGGGGAACACTGAAGCTTTCTTT

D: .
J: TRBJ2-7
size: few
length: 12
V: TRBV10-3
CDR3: CAISPGSTEQYF
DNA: TGTGCCATCAGCCCCGGTTCAACCGAGCAGTACTTC

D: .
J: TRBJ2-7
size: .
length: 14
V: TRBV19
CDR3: CASSIFYSSYEQYF
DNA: TGTGCCAGTAGTATCTTCTACAGCTCCTACGAGCAGTACTTC

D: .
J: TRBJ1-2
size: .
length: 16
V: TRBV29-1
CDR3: CSVEDRRQSFNYGYTF
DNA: TGCAGCGTTGAAGATCGTAGGCAGTCCTTTAACTATGGCTACACCTTC

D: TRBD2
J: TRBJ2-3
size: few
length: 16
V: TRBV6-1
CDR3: CASSVTSGGALDTQYF
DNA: TGTGCCAGCAGTGTCACTAGCGGGGGGGCCCTAGATACGCAGTATTTT

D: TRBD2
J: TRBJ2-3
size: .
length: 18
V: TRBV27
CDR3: CASSLDTSGRARVDTQYF
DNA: TGTGCCAGCAGTCTGGACACTAGCGGGAGGGCCAGGGTAGATACGCAGTATTTT

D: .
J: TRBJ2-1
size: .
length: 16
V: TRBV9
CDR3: CASSVAGGLPYNEQFF
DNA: TGTGCCAGCAGCGTAGCTGGGGGGCTACCCTACAATGAGCAGTTCTTC

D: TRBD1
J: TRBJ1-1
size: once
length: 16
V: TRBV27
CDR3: CASSLAGGAGGTEAFF
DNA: TGTGCCAGCAGTTTAGCAGGGGGCGCGGGCGGCACTGAAGCTTTCTTT

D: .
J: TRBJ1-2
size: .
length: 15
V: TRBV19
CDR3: CASSMAGTSNYGYTF
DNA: TGTGCCAGTAGTATGGCGGGGACCTCTAACTATGGCTACACCTTC

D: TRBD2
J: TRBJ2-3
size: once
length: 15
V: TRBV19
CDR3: CASSGTSGSTDTQYF
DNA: TGTGCCAGTAGTGGGACTAGCGGGAGCACAGATACGCAGTATTTT